This T cell receptor beta chain was captured in a study of cytomegalovirus exposure and HLA in healthy donors. The CDR3 has 12 amino acids. Germline assignment: CDR1 SGHTA and CDR2 FQGNSA. Trimming took 8 bases from V and 2 from J, leaving 9 bases between them. Primers: 60 Vbeta forward and 13 Jbeta reverse. The repertoire was sequenced with immunoSEQ multiplex PCR; TCRdb's copy has only in-frame clones and lacks some. The table records roughly 100,000 clones, roughly three quarters of them present only once. Findings and limits, study-wide: The study put under 200 TCR beta chains on its list as cytomegalovirus-associated.

To note about this clone: Its antigen remains unidentified.

This TCR was recovered from a woman in her late teens or twenties in good health and CMV-seropositive. Input material: PBMCs. The chain joins TRBV7-2 to TRBJ1-2; D unresolved. The CDR3: CASPVSNYGYTF. The CDR3 DNA reads as TGTGCCAGCCCGGTATCGAACTATGGCTACACCTTC.